Below, 7 T cell receptor beta chains from the same sample are listed, as sequenced in a study of monozygotic twins with inflammatory bowel disease (dated by TCRdb to the late 2010s). The receptor library was made with 5' RACE. The sample was run on an Illumina HiSeq 2500. TCRdb reprocessed the reads, so every CDR3 protein sequence counts as one entry and DNA is not shown. In this sample's table one finds more than 300,000 distinct CDR3 sequences. Approximately 2.8% of the sample lies in the top ten. The source material was blood. These receptor sequences come from a human donor with ulcerative colitis or Crohn's disease, or a healthy co-twin of an affected twin (not recorded which).

The chain employs TRBV15 and TRBJ1-3. This CDR3 comprises 18 residues. Germline V gene lookup returns CDR1 LNHNV and CDR2 YYDKDF (reference sequence). CDR3 in amino acids: CATSRTPYPQSSGNTIYF.

The V and J genes are TRBV6-5 and TRBJ1-1; TCRdb indicates TRBD1, and absent DNA this call remains unverified. CDR3 length equals 11 residues. The germline V gene has CDR1 MNHEY and CDR2 SVGAGI. The CDR3 spells CASGQGGEAFF.

The chain carries TRBV29-1 and TRBJ2-3. The CDR3 contains 12 residues. CDR1 and CDR2 (germline): SQVTM, ANQGSEA. The CDR3 protein is CSVEREADTQYF.

The chain carries TRBV19 and TRBJ2-3; TCRdb's D call of TRBD2 is untestable without DNA. CDR3 length: 15 amino acids. Germline assignment: CDR1 LNHDA and CDR2 SQIVND (reference sequence). CDR3 sequence: CASSILAGASDTQYF.

V usage is TRBV7-6 and J usage is TRBJ1-3. The CDR3 covers 14 residues. Per germline, CDR1 SGHVS and CDR2 FNYEAQ. The CDR3: CASSPKSFGNTIYF. Combining the CDR3 with reference TRBV7-6 and TRBJ1-3 gives the whole variable domain GAGVSQSPRYKVTKRGQDVALRCDPISGHVSLYWYRQALGQGPEFLTYFNYEAQQDKSGLPNDRFSAERPEGSISTLTIQRTEQRDSAMYRCASSPKSFGNTIYFGEGSWLTVV.

V is TRBV9 and J is TRBJ1-5; TCRdb lists TRBD1, though no DNA is available to test this call. Germline CDR1 SGDLS, CDR2 YYNGEE. CDR3 size: 20 residues. CDR3 sequence reads: CASNTHRDRSIDYSNQPQHF.

The chain uses TRBV12-3 or TRBV12-4 and TRBJ2-7; the TRBD1 assignment by TCRdb is unverifiable without DNA. The CDR3 is 15 residues long. The CDR3 reads CASSAQTGGGYEQYF.